This T cell receptor (beta chain) was recovered during a study of blood T cell repertoires in COVID-19. CDR3 length: 14 amino acids. Trimming stripped 5 bases from V and 4 bases from J, with 14 bases between. Looked up from germline, CDR1 is SEHNR and CDR2 is FQNEAQ (reference sequence). Membership in each cohort depended on participant-reported clinical history. This clone has only a few counts. Method: immunoSEQ multiplex PCR; TCRdb's copy keeps in-frame clones and lacks some. Among roughly 150,000 clones, roughly 80% were seen once, and the ten largest hold approximately 5.6%. The TCR sequence derives from a woman aged 40 to 55 with acute COVID-19. What was sequenced was PBMCs or T cells enriched from blood (not recorded which). The chain joins TRBV7-9 to TRBJ1-1, with a tentative D call TRBD1 (6 bases). The CDR3 spells CASSKGGTPTEAFF. The CDR3 DNA is TGTGCCAGCAGCAAGGGGGGGACACCCACTGAAGCTTTCTTT.